This record looks at one TCR beta chain sequence and its context. The assay was immunoSEQ multiplex PCR, and TCRdb's table has in-frame clones only and misses some. The data show 50,000 or so clones, roughly 90% seen once. Time point here: pre-reinfection, 55 to 20 weeks before reinfection detection. TCR sequencing was done directly ex vivo on sorted cells, without expansion in vitro. CDR1 is MNHEY and CDR2 is SMNVEV in the germline V gene (reference sequence). The CDR3 has 16 residues. Trimming removed 8 bases from V and 9 bases from J; junction bases left unmatched: 17. The entry originates in a study of memory CD8 T cells in hepatitis C reinfection. Study-wide background: Pre-reinfection samples were taken 55 to 20 weeks before detection.

This TCR came from a man between 18 and 35 years old with hepatitis C virus infection. The gene calls are TRBV27 and TRBJ2-1, with TRBD1 matching over 9 bases. Sequencing was performed on naive CD8+ T cells sorted from blood. CDR3 DNA sequence: TGTGCCAGCGGCCCCCTTTGGGACAGGGTGCAGAGTGAGCAGTTCTTC. Encoded protein: CASGPLWDRVQSEQFF.